This entry features one TCR beta chain sequence. The source of the sample is a study of T cell changes during pregnancy in multiple sclerosis. Some clones are missing from TCRdb's copy, which holds only in-frame ones; the method was immunoSEQ multiplex PCR. The sample shows fewer than 70,000 clones, about 89% of them seen only once. The CDR3 spans 15 residues. Germline-derived CDR1 and CDR2 are LGHNA and YSLEER. Unmatched junction bases numbered 9, after V lost 1 base and J lost 8 bases. The sequencing used peripheral blood, collected in the first trimester of pregnancy. The V call is TRBV4-3, the J call TRBJ2-3, with 7 bases fitting TRBD2. The source of this sequence is a female donor with multiple sclerosis, enrolled in a pregnancy study. DNA of the CDR3: TGCGCCAGCAGCCAAGCGTCCCCTTCGGGGGGTACGCAGTATTTT. As protein: CASSQASPSGGTQYF.